This T cell receptor (beta chain) was identified during a study of blood T cell repertoires in COVID-19 (dated by TCRdb to about 2020). Regarding the study in general: The collaborator samples originated in the United States, Italy and Spain and spanned the acute and convalescent phases of COVID-19. HLA class I and class II types, where available, came from metadata supplied by the sample provider rather than from assay-based typing. Nearly every sample came with metadata listing a de-identified subject ID, COVID-19 status, age in years and sex. Samples were obtained from the ongoing ImmuneRACE study (first 160 participants) and from over a thousand subjects provided by 6 global collaborators. The prospective study material was composed of cDNA or gDNA derived from T cells, B-cell-depleted T cells, or PBMCs. Subjects who had been exposed to COVID-19, were actively infected with it, or had recovered from it provided the deeply sampled blood TCRbeta repertoires that made up the dataset. The repertoires were released in a freely available public database intended as a resource for research on the immune response to SARS-CoV-2.

Results the study describes overall, beyond this receptor: The amount of clinical and demographic metadata varied by source and participant and was provided uncurated.

To note about this clone: Its antigen is unknown. No per-base quality is available; no much larger clone lies one base away.

Collaborating institutions collected whole blood in K2EDTA tubes following their own protocols. For TCRbeta analysis, collaborators shipped samples as frozen whole blood, isolated PBMCs, or DNA extracted from either of those sample types. Looking up the germline V gene yields CDR1 SNHLY and CDR2 FYNNEI. Trimming leaves V shorter by 3 bases and J shorter by 4 bases, with the junction holding 9 bases beyond the gene matches. The CDR3 goes from the cysteine to the phenylalanine over 17 residues. Only CDR3 DNA is held: 51 bases, read in frame from base 1. TCRbeta CDR3 regions were amplified from genomic DNA using the immunoSEQ Assay, a bias-controlled multiplex PCR. Under the source paper's analysis protocol: The number of nucleated cells in each sample was estimated from the amplification of reference gene primers within the assay. Sequence reads were collapsed and filtered to measure the absolute abundance of every unique TCRbeta CDR3 rearrangement. For each sample, productive Simpson clonality was calculated by taking the square root of Simpson's diversity index across productive rearrangements. What TCRdb holds here is the immuneACCESS table cut down to in-frame rearrangements. Part of the clones is not present; checked against another copy, under half of the missing clones reflect an unresolved V gene, and the others are unexplained. V and J calls and clone size are copied from that table; D and trimming were computed from the DNA. The sample table lists a few hundred thousand clones, less than 90% of them with a count of one. Just under 20% of the sample is held by the ten biggest clonotypes.

This clonotype originated in a young man with active or convalescent COVID-19. The sample comprised peripheral blood. Recombination connected TRBV2 to TRBJ2-5, with 12 central nucleotides matching TRBD2. This receptor carries the CDR3 CASSDRTSGISGETQYF. The base sequence is TGTGCCAGCAGTGATCGGACTAGCGGGATTTCGGGAGAGACCCAGTACTTC.